What follows describes a single T cell receptor (beta chain). Some clones are missing from TCRdb's copy, which holds only in-frame ones; the method was immunoSEQ multiplex PCR. Of roughly 200,000 clones detected, roughly 89% appear once; the ten largest clones hold 0.5% to 0.75%. The data originate from a study of blood T cell repertoires in COVID-19. V lost 3 bases, J lost 7 bases, and 4 bases stayed unmatched. The CDR3 totals 13 residues. Germline V gene lookup returns CDR1 ENHRY and CDR2 SYGVKD. Sequences were obtained from peripheral blood. The sequence was collected from a man aged 45-60 years with acute or convalescent COVID-19. The chain links TRBV10-3 to TRBJ2-7; 9 bases align to TRBD1. CDR3 in DNA: TGTGCCATCAGTGATGGGACAGGGAGGGAGCAGTACGTC. It specifies CAISDGTGREQYV.